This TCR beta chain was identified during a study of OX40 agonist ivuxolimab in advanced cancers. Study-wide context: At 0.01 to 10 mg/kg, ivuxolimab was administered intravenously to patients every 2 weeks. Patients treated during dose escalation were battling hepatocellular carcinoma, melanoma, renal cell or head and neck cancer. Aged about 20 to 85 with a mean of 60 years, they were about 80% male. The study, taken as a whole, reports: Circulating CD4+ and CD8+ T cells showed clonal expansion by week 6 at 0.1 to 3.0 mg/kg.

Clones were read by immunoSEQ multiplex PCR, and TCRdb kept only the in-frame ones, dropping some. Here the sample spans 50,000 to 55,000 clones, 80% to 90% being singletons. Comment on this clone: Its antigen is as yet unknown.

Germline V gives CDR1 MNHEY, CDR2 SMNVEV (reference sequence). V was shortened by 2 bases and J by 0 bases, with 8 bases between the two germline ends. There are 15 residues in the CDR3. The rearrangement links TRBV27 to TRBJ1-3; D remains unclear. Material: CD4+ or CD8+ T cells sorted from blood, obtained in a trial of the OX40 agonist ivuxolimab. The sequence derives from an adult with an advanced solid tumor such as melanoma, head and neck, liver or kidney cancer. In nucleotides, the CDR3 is TGTGCCAGCAGTTTACGGTCGAACTCTGGAAACACCATATATTTT. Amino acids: CASSLRSNSGNTIYF.